The source of this T cell receptor (beta chain) is a study of blood T cell repertoires in COVID-19. Study-level information: Collection of acute and convalescent COVID-19 samples took place in the United States, Italy and Spain.

Here immunoSEQ multiplex PCR was the method, and the copy in TCRdb shows in-frame clones only, minus some. This sample yields approximately 140,000 clones, of which more than 75% are seen a single time; about an eighth belongs to the top ten. The V and J ends lost 7 bases and 7 bases respectively, with 14 bases between them. CDR3 length equals 13 residues. The chain combines TRBV12-3 or TRBV12-4 with TRBJ1-5; D not certain. The sequenced sample consisted of peripheral blood. The sequence derives from a man older than 75 with acute or convalescent COVID-19. The CDR3 loop reads CASTSGEAQPQHF. Written as DNA, the CDR3 is TGTGCCAGCACCAGCGGGGAGGCCCAGCCCCAGCATTTT.